This is a list of T cell receptor beta chains from one sample in a study of blood T cell repertoires in COVID-19. TCRdb's table, derived via immunoSEQ multiplex PCR, lists solely in-frame clones and lacks some. The sample has 300,000 to 450,000 clones, around 90% seen once. Specimen: peripheral blood. Source of these receptors: a woman aged 60 to 75 with COVID-19, enrolled during active disease. The CDR3 runs from the conserved cysteine through the conserved F or W. Each record gives: D gene, clone size, V gene, J gene, CDR3 protein, CDR3 DNA. The D gene is left open where the match is weak. Some rows have no size entry. The others give once, few or many, or a class for an expanded clone.

TRBD1	.	TRBV2	TRBJ1-2	CASSARLGQGFHGYTF	TGTGCCAGCAGTGCTCGCCTAGGACAGGGGTTCCATGGCTACACCTTC
.	.	TRBV6-6	TRBJ1-2	CASSYSRGQNYGYTF	TGTGCCAGCAGTTACAGTAGGGGTCAAAACTATGGCTACACCTTC
TRBD1	.	TRBV3-1/TRBV3-2	TRBJ1-4	CASSKTGAQANEKLFF	TGTGCCAGCAGCAAGACAGGGGCGCAGGCTAATGAAAAACTGTTTTTT
TRBD1	.	TRBV5-1	TRBJ1-1	CASSLTRGRINTEAFF	TGCGCCAGCAGCTTGACCAGGGGGCGAATAAACACTGAAGCTTTCTTT
.	.	TRBV6-5	TRBJ1-1	CASSYRGHFEAFF	TGTGCCAGCAGTTACCGCGGACATTTTGAAGCTTTCTTT
.	.	TRBV21-1	TRBJ1-5	CASSKDDSNQPQHF	TGTGCCAGCAGCAAAGACGACAGTAATCAGCCCCAGCATTTT
.	few	TRBV28	TRBJ1-2	CASSQNNYGYTF	TGTGCCAGCAGTCAGAATAACTATGGCTACACCTTC
.	.	TRBV12-3/TRBV12-4	TRBJ1-2	CASSLELYGYTF	TGTGCCAGCAGTTTAGAACTCTATGGCTACACCTTC
.	.	TRBV19	TRBJ1-2	CASSIISGTYGYTF	TGTGCCAGTAGTATCATTTCAGGAACCTATGGCTACACCTTC
.	.	TRBV3-1/TRBV3-2	TRBJ2-7	CASSQELRAYEQYF	TGTGCCAGCAGCCAAGAGCTCCGGGCCTACGAGCAGTACTTC
.	.	TRBV28	TRBJ2-7	CASSTDRSSYEQYF	TGTGCCAGCAGTACCGACAGAAGCTCCTACGAGCAGTACTTC
.	.	TRBV21-1	TRBJ1-2	CASSKDVTGAHYYGYTF	TGTGCCAGCAGCAAAGATGTGACAGGGGCACATTACTATGGCTACACCTTC
TRBD1	.	TRBV27	TRBJ1-6	CASSSGQISGSPLHF	TGTGCCAGCAGTTCGGGACAGATTTCGGGGTCACCCCTCCACTTT
.	once	TRBV11-2	TRBJ1-2	CASSLGGTPPNYGYTF	TGTGCCAGCAGCTTAGGGGGGACACCTCCAAACTATGGCTACACCTTC
.	.	TRBV11-2	TRBJ1-1	CASSLARDNAEAFF	TGTGCCAGCAGCTTAGCGCGCGATAACGCTGAAGCTTTCTTT
TRBD1	.	TRBV3-1/TRBV3-2	TRBJ2-2	CASSRRTGRVDTGELFF	TGTGCCAGCAGCCGAAGGACAGGCAGGGTCGACACCGGGGAGCTGTTTTTT
.	.	TRBV6-5	TRBJ1-1	CATRGEGAVAEAFF	TGTGCCACCCGGGGGGAAGGAGCCGTAGCTGAAGCTTTCTTT
.	.	TRBV5-6	TRBJ1-3	CASSLDGLVGAGNTIYF	TGTGCCAGCAGCTTGGATGGATTGGTGGGGGCGGGAAACACCATATATTTT
TRBD1	.	TRBV29-1	TRBJ1-2	CSVTRGGQSGYGYTF	TGCAGCGTTACTCGGGGGGGACAGTCAGGCTATGGCTACACCTTC
TRBD1	.	TRBV5-6	TRBJ1-2	CASSERGQENYGYTF	TGTGCCAGCAGCGAACGGGGACAGGAAAACTATGGCTACACCTTC
.	.	TRBV6-5	TRBJ1-5	CASSNGQFQPQHF	TGTGCCAGCAGCAACGGACAGTTTCAGCCCCAGCATTTT
TRBD2	.	TRBV5-1	TRBJ2-1	CASSSGLAGGNEQFF	TGCGCCAGCAGCTCCGGACTAGCGGGAGGGAATGAGCAGTTCTTC
.	once	TRBV5-1	TRBJ2-6	CASSLLQGSGANVLTF	TGCGCCAGCAGCTTGTTACAGGGATCCGGGGCCAACGTCCTGACTTTC
TRBD1	.	TRBV19	TRBJ1-6	CASSIQGGVRSPLHF	TGTGCCAGTAGTATACAGGGGGGTGTTAGATCACCCCTCCACTTT
.	.	TRBV7-9	TRBJ1-2	CASSLVGGGIYGYTF	TGTGCCAGCAGCTTAGTTGGCGGGGGAATCTATGGCTACACCTTC
.	.	TRBV19	TRBJ2-2	CATSRKQGPGELFF	TGTGCCACCTCCCGGAAACAGGGCCCCGGGGAGCTGTTTTTT
.	.	TRBV5-1	TRBJ1-2	CASSPGPGQTNGYTF	TGCGCCAGCAGCCCAGGGCCAGGGCAGACGAACGGCTACACCTTC
.	.	TRBV7-7	TRBJ2-5	CASSLLGVVQETQYF	TGTGCTAGCAGCCTCTTAGGAGTTGTCCAAGAGACCCAGTACTTC
TRBD1	.	TRBV6-6	TRBJ1-2	CASSHGQGSYTF	TGTGCCAGCAGTCACGGACAGGGGAGCTACACCTTC
.	.	TRBV5-5	TRBJ2-5	CASSYNRVGETQYF	TGTGCCAGCAGCTACAACAGGGTCGGGGAGACCCAGTACTTC
.	few	TRBV4-1	TRBJ2-1	CASSDNGNEQFF	TGCGCCAGCAGCGACAATGGCAATGAGCAGTTCTTC
.	once	TRBV5-1	TRBJ1-6	CASSATGTNSPLHF	TGCGCCAGCAGCGCCACAGGGACCAATTCACCCCTCCACTTT
.	once	TRBV7-8	TRBJ2-5	CASTGGEETQYF	TGTGCCAGCACGGGCGGGGAAGAGACCCAGTACTTC
.	.	TRBV11-2	TRBJ1-3	CASSLDAAGGNTIYF	TGTGCCAGCAGCTTAGACGCGGCAGGGGGAAACACCATATATTTT
.	.	TRBV19	TRBJ1-2	CASSVVYGYTF	TGTGCCAGTAGCGTTGTCTATGGCTACACCTTC
.	.	TRBV28	TRBJ1-4	CASSQNYKEKLFF	TGTGCCAGCAGTCAGAACTACAAGGAAAAACTGTTTTTT
TRBD1	.	TRBV7-2	TRBJ1-2	CASRERAGGGYGYTF	TGTGCCAGCAGGGAAAGGGCAGGGGGCGGCTATGGCTACACCTTC
TRBD2	.	TRBV9	TRBJ2-7	CASSVLGGEDEQYF	TGTGCCAGCAGCGTGTTGGGAGGGGAAGACGAGCAGTACTTC
.	once	TRBV24-1	TRBJ2-1	CATSDPRERFGYNEQFF	TGTGCCACCAGTGATCCTCGGGAGAGGTTTGGGTACAATGAGCAGTTCTTC
.	once	TRBV28	TRBJ1-5	CASSYRWGGEYQPQHF	TGTGCCAGCAGCTACCGATGGGGAGGGGAGTATCAGCCCCAGCATTTT
TRBD1	.	TRBV20-1	TRBJ1-1	CSANDRDEAFF	TGCAGTGCAAACGACAGGGATGAAGCTTTCTTT
TRBD1	.	TRBV7-9	TRBJ2-7	CASSPQAGGSSYEQYF	TGTGCCAGCAGCCCCCAAGCAGGGGGCAGCTCCTACGAGCAGTACTTC
.	.	TRBV28	TRBJ1-1	CASSLETRNTEAFF	TGTGCCAGCAGTTTAGAGACACGGAACACTGAAGCTTTCTTT
.	.	TRBV28	TRBJ1-2	CASATGPGRARGYTF	TGTGCCAGCGCAACCGGGCCGGGAAGGGCGCGTGGCTACACCTTC
.	.	TRBV5-1	TRBJ2-5	CASSHPVAQETQYF	TGCGCCAGCAGCCACCCGGTTGCCCAAGAGACCCAGTACTTC
TRBD1	.	TRBV5-1	TRBJ1-1	CASSQQGGNTEAFF	TGCGCCAGCAGCCAACAGGGGGGGAACACTGAAGCTTTCTTT
.	.	TRBV10-3	TRBJ1-2	CAISPRGGEGYTF	TGTGCCATCAGCCCGAGAGGGGGAGAGGGCTACACCTTC
.	.	TRBV6-5	TRBJ2-7	CASSPQGTYEQYF	TGTGCCAGCAGTCCTCAGGGAACCTACGAGCAGTACTTC
TRBD1	.	TRBV7-9	TRBJ1-1	CASLRTGRDTEAFF	TGTGCCAGCTTACGGACAGGGCGGGACACTGAAGCTTTCTTT
.	.	TRBV5-8	TRBJ2-5	CASSLAGTKETQYF	TGTGCCAGCAGCTTGGCCGGGACAAAAGAGACCCAGTACTTC
TRBD2	.	TRBV4-1	TRBJ2-3	CASSQRTSGGGRTDTQYF	TGCGCCAGCAGCCAACGGACTAGCGGGGGGGGGCGCACAGATACGCAGTATTTT
.	.	TRBV7-9	TRBJ1-5	CASSLGGSQPQHF	TGTGCCAGCAGCTTGGGGGGAAGTCAGCCCCAGCATTTT
.	.	TRBV4-1	TRBJ1-1	CASSRRASPGDNTEAFF	TGCGCCAGCAGCCGTCGGGCCTCACCGGGGGACAACACTGAAGCTTTCTTT
.	.	TRBV7-3	TRBJ2-2	CASSLISADTGELFF	TGTGCCAGCAGCTTAATAAGCGCGGACACCGGGGAGCTGTTTTTT
.	.	TRBV14	TRBJ1-2	CASSQTGVAYGYTF	TGTGCCAGCAGCCAAACAGGAGTCGCTTATGGCTACACCTTC